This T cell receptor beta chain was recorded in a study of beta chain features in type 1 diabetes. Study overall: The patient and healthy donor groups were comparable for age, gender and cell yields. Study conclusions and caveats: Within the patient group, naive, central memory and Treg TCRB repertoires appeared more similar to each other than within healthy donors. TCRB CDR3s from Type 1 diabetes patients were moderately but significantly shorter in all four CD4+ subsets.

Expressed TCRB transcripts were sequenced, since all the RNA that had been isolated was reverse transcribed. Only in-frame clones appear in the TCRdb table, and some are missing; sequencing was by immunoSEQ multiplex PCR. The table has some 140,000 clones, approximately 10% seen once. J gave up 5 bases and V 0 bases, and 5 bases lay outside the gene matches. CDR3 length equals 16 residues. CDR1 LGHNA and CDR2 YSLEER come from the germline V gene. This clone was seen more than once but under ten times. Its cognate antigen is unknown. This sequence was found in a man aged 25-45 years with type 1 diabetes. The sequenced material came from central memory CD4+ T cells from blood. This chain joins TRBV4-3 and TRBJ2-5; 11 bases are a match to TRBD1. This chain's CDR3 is CASSQDWTGGRETQYF. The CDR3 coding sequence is TGCGCCAGCAGCCAAGATTGGACAGGGGGCAGGGAGACCCAGTACTTC.